The next 30 T cell receptor beta chains were all read from a single sample in a study of T cells in Graves' hyperthyroidism and ophthalmopathy. Regions amplified from RNA transcripts were the TCR beta CDR3 regions. The study used the HTBI primer set for a first-round RT-PCR of the TCR CDR3. From the multiplex PCR reads, TCRdb called clonotypes with MiXCR, one entry per CDR3 protein. The sample carries under 400,000 distinct CDR3 sequences, around 13% recorded once. The material sequenced was blood. The receptor source for this set is a woman in her sixties or seventies with Graves' hyperthyroidism.

This chain joins TRBV19 and TRBJ1-5; D unresolved. V lost 3 bases and J 7 bases, leaving 16 bases between the germline ends. The CDR3 is made up of 15 amino acids. The germline gives CDR1 LNHDA, CDR2 SQIVND (reference sequence). In DNA, the CDR3 is TGTGCCAGTAGTATTGGTCCGGCTCTTCCCCAGCCCCAGCATTTT. It codes for CASSIGPALPQPQHF. Full variable domain (missing parts from reference TRBV19 and TRBJ1-5): DGGITQSPKYLFRKEGQNVTLSCEQNLNHDAMYWYRQDPGQGLRLIYYSQIVNDFQKGDIAEGYSVSREKKESFPLTVTSAQKNPTAFYLCASSIGPALPQPQHFGDGTRLSIL.

Many counts were recorded for this clonotype. The chain recombines TRBV3-1 with TRBJ2-7, with unresolved D. Germline lookup yields CDR1 LGHDT and CDR2 YNNKEL (reference sequence). This CDR3 is built from 15 residues. V was trimmed by 2 bases and J by 0 bases, leaving 11 bases between them. CDR3 sequence reads: CASSQRLMDSYEQYF. The CDR3 DNA reads as TGTGCCAGCAGCCAACGACTGATGGACTCCTACGAGCAGTACTTC.

This clonotype occurred many times. The chain joins TRBV5-1 to TRBJ2-7; the D gene could be TRBD1 or TRBD2 (5 bases each). Germline V lookup: CDR1 SGHRS, CDR2 YFSETQ. The V gene lost 3 bases and the J gene lost 1 base, with 11 bases spanning the gap. This CDR3 is built from 14 residues. The CDR3 DNA reads TGCGCCAGCAGCTCCCGGGACCCATCCTACGAGCAGTACTTC. It is translated as CASSSRDPSYEQYF.

This clonotype was recorded only once. V is TRBV20-1 and J is TRBJ2-1; 10 bases are a match to TRBD2. This CDR3 has 14 residues. Germline values: CDR1 DFQATT, CDR2 SNEGSKA (reference sequence). V lost 5 bases to trimming and J lost 3 bases; unmatched junction nucleotides: 4. CDR3 amino acids: CSALGTSVYNEQFF. Here the CDR3 DNA reads TGCAGTGCTTTGGGGACTAGCGTCTACAATGAGCAGTTCTTC.

This clonotype was counted at least ten times. This chain connects TRBV2 to TRBJ2-3; unclear D gene. The CDR3 spans 14 residues. From germline, CDR1 is SNHLY and CDR2 FYNNEI. V was cut by 6 bases and J by 0 bases, with 10 bases left in between. CDR3: CASRDLRSTDTQYF. Written as DNA, the CDR3 is TGTGCCAGCAGGGACCTCCGGAGCACAGATACGCAGTATTTT.

The CDR3 coding sequence is TGCGCCAGCAGTGAGTCGGGACAGGGGGCGGCGCAGTACTTC. As protein: CASSESGQGAAQYF. J is TRBJ2-7 and V is TRBV10-1, with 12 bases aligning to TRBD1. The CDR3 loop spans 14 amino acids. V was clipped by 0 bases and J by 9 bases; unmatched bases: 3. Germline V gene data show CDR1 as WNHNN and CDR2 as SYGVQD (reference sequence).

This clonotype appeared many times. The CDR3 region is CSASGLYNTGELFF. The DNA of the CDR3 is TGCAGTGCCTCGGGACTGTATAACACCGGGGAGCTGTTTTTT. The V call is TRBV20-1, the J call TRBJ2-2, with a possible D match to TRBD2 (6 bases). Trimming pared 6 bases from V and 2 bases from J, leaving 13 bases between. CDR1 DFQATT and CDR2 SNEGSKA come from the germline V gene (reference sequence). This CDR3 is built from 14 residues.

This clonotype was counted at least ten times. V gene TRBV5-1 combines with J gene TRBJ2-1; D is perhaps TRBD2 (7 bases). Germline values: CDR1 SGHRS, CDR2 YFSETQ. V lost 4 bases and J 7 bases, leaving 15 bases between the germline ends. CDR3 length: 14 amino acids. CDR3 amino acids: CASSLDAGANEQFF. The CDR3 nucleotides are TGCGCCAGCAGCCTTGACGCGGGGGCAAATGAGCAGTTCTTC.

There are many counts of this clonotype. The CDR3 region has the DNA TGTGCCAGCAGCTTAGGGCCAGGGGGCTACGAGCAGTACTTC. Protein sequence: CASSLGPGGYEQYF. The chain carries TRBV13 and TRBJ2-7; TRBD1 matches 7 bases. The V segment lost 0 bases and the J segment 3 bases; nucleotides outside the gene matches: 2. CDR3 length: 14 amino acids. Germline values: CDR1 PRHDT, CDR2 FYEKMQ (reference sequence).

This clonotype was seen at least ten times. The chain recombines TRBV20-1 with TRBJ1-4; no clear D gene. Germline V CDR1 and CDR2: DFQATT, SNEGSKA (reference sequence). The CDR3 length is 13 residues. Trimming cost V 5 bases and J 0 bases, with 7 bases left between them. In DNA, the CDR3 is TGCAGTGCTGCGCAAGCAACTAATGAAAAACTGTTTTTT. Protein: CSAAQATNEKLFF.

This clonotype was recorded a few times. The chain is built from TRBV7-2 and TRBJ2-5; a weak D match, TRBD1 (5 bases). This CDR3 region has 16 residues. V was shortened by 3 bases and J by 1 base, with 15 bases between the two germline ends. Germline assignment: CDR1 SGHTA and CDR2 FQGNSA. The CDR3 coding sequence is TGTGCCAGCAGCTTCATCACAGGCTTATCCCAAGAGACCCAGTACTTC. Translation gives CASSFITGLSQETQYF.

Ten or more counts support this clonotype. The chain is built from TRBV6-2 or TRBV6-3 and TRBJ2-1; TRBD2 matches at 7 bases. After removal of 11 bases from V and 2 bases from J, the junction contained 9 bases not matched to a gene. The germline V gene encodes CDR1 MNHEY and CDR2 SVGEGT. The CDR3 consists of 14 residues. This CDR3 reads CASKGTITYNEQFF. For the CDR3, the DNA is TGTGCCTCAAAAGGGACTATTACCTACAATGAGCAGTTCTTC.

This clonotype was counted only a few times. The J gene is TRBJ1-4, the V gene TRBV6-1; D may be TRBD1 (6 bases). CDR3 size: 15 residues. Germline V gives CDR1 MNHNS, CDR2 SASEGT. Trimming removed 5 bases at V and 7 bases at J, with 17 bases between. This CDR3 reads CASSRSQGGSEKLFF. Written as DNA, the CDR3 is TGTGCCAGCAGTCGTTCACAGGGAGGAAGTGAAAAACTGTTTTTT.

The chain employs TRBV24-1 and TRBJ2-7; D is undetermined. The CDR3 extends over 12 amino acids. The germline V and J ends were trimmed by 3 bases and 1 base, with 3 bases remaining between them. Germline V CDR1 and CDR2: KGHDR, SFDVKD. CDR3 loop: CATSDKSYEQYF. CDR3 sequence (DNA): TGTGCCACCAGTGATAAGTCCTACGAGCAGTACTTC.

This clonotype was detected only a few times. The chain employs TRBV5-6 and TRBJ1-2; 7 bases map to TRBD1. The length of the CDR3 is 14 residues. V dropped 0 bases and J dropped 5; count of bases not matched to a gene: 4. Germline assignment: CDR1 SGHDT and CDR2 YYEEEE. CDR3 bases: TGTGCCAGCAGCTTGGATGGGACAGCTTATGGCTACACCTTC. Encoded protein: CASSLDGTAYGYTF.

This clonotype was seen repeatedly, ten times or more. The V call is TRBV24-1, the J call TRBJ2-3; 7 bases agree with TRBD1. The J segment lost 0 bases and the V segment lost 9 bases, leaving 5 bases of the junction unmatched. Germline V gives CDR1 KGHDR, CDR2 SFDVKD. The CDR3 is 14 amino acids. CDR3 sequence reads: CATSGTDSTDTQYF. As DNA, the CDR3 is TGTGCCACCTCCGGGACAGATAGCACAGATACGCAGTATTTT.

For this clonotype: A much bigger clone sits one base away, suggesting this may be a read error. The DNA is left out, because the CDR3 cannot be placed on it with certainty; the CDR3 is given as TCRdb lists it. V usage is TRBV18 and J usage is TRBJ2-7; the table's D gene call, TRBD1, was not cross checked with the DNA. In germline, CDR1 is KGHSH, CDR2 LQKENI. The CDR3 is made up of 15 amino acids, end residues included. This chain's CDR3 is CASSVFGQGAEERYF.

This clonotype was detected many times. The CDR3 is CSVRTSRSGTQYF. In nucleotides, the CDR3 is TGCAGCGTTCGGACTAGCCGATCAGGGACCCAGTACTTC. V usage is TRBV29-1 and J usage is TRBJ2-5, with 8 positions matching TRBD2. The J segment lost 7 bases and the V segment lost 5 bases, leaving 9 bases of the junction unmatched. Looked up from germline, CDR1 is SQVTM and CDR2 is ANQGSEA. CDR3 length: 13 amino acids.

Of note for this clonotype: This could be a read error, since a much larger clone is one nucleotide away. V usage is TRBV18 and J usage is TRBJ2-5; D call uncertain. In germline, CDR1 is KGHSH, CDR2 LQKENI. This CDR3 has 16 amino acids. V gave up 6 bases and J gave up 3 bases, with 20 bases separating them. In DNA, the CDR3 is TGTGCCAGCTCGGCTACCACCCGGTACATGGAAGAGACCCAGTACTTC. Protein sequence: CASSATTRYMEETQYF. Full variable domain (outside the CDR3, taken from reference TRBV18 and TRBJ2-5): NAGVMQNPRHLVRRRGQEARLRCSPMKGHSHVYWYRQLPEEGLKFMVYLQKENIIDESGMPKERFSAEFPKEGPSILRIQQVVRGDSAAYFCASSATTRYMEETQYFGPGTRLLVL.

This chain connects TRBV7-9 to TRBJ2-5, with 8 nucleotides matching TRBD1. With 5 bases clipped from V and 5 bases from J, the junction kept 10 bases outside the gene matches. Germline CDR1 SEHNR, CDR2 FQNEAQ (reference sequence). CDR3 length: 15 amino acids. The chain's CDR3 is CASSRPQGADETQYF. The CDR3 DNA is TGTGCCAGCAGCCGACCCCAGGGGGCGGATGAGACCCAGTACTTC.

The V and J genes are TRBV15 and TRBJ1-6; D gene uncertain. The germline V gene has CDR1 LNHNV and CDR2 YYDKDF (reference sequence). The V gene lost 0 bases and the J gene lost 7 bases, with 10 bases spanning the gap. CDR3 length: 15 amino acids. For the CDR3, the DNA is TGTGCCACCAGCAGAGATAGAGGGATCAATTCACCCCTCCACTTT. Translating it yields CATSRDRGINSPLHF.

This clonotype was found many times. This rearrangement joins TRBV30 to TRBJ1-2; unclear D gene. The CDR3 totals 12 residues. V was trimmed by 5 bases and J by 8 bases, leaving 15 bases between them. In germline, CDR1 is GTSNPN, CDR2 SVGIG (reference sequence). CDR3 nucleotides: TGTGCCTGGGAAAGGGCCGGAGGGGGCTACACCTTC. Amino acids: CAWERAGGGYTF.

This clonotype appeared many times. The chain carries TRBV28 and TRBJ2-7, with 9 bases aligning to TRBD2. From germline, CDR1 is MDHEN and CDR2 SYDVKM. The ends lost 5 bases at V and 0 bases at J; junction bases unmatched: 11. The CDR3 runs to 17 residues. CDR3 nucleotides: TGTGCCAGCAGTCGTACCGGGGGTAGCGGGAGCTCCTACGAGCAGTACTTC. It codes for CASSRTGGSGSSYEQYF.

This clonotype was counted many times. The chain has TRBV5-1 and TRBJ2-3, with D unclear. CDR3 length: 15 amino acids. With 0 bases removed from V and 0 bases from J, the gap between germline ends came to 8 bases. Germline V gives CDR1 SGHRS, CDR2 YFSETQ. CDR3 protein: CASSLGGFSTDTQYF. The DNA of the CDR3 is TGCGCCAGCAGCTTGGGCGGATTTAGCACAGATACGCAGTATTTT.

On this clonotype: This may arise from a read error, as a much more abundant clone is one base away. In DNA, the CDR3 is TGTGCCGGCAGTCCGGGACAGACTAATGAAAAACTGTTTTTT. As protein: CAGSPGQTNEKLFF. The chain uses TRBV27 and TRBJ1-4, with 7 bases identical to TRBD1. Germline assignment: CDR1 MNHEY and CDR2 SMNVEV (reference sequence). The CDR3 has 14 residues.

This CDR3 reads CASSQTAAETQYF. In nucleotides, the CDR3 is TGCGCCAGCAGCCAGACAGCGGCGGAGACCCAGTACTTC. The rearrangement uses TRBV4-1 and TRBJ2-5; the D call may be TRBD1 or TRBD2 (5 bases each). The germline CDR1 and CDR2 sequences are MGHRA and YSYEKL. This CDR3 spans 13 amino acids. V was shortened by 3 bases and J by 5 bases, with 10 bases between the two germline ends.

This clonotype has at least ten counts. The gene calls are TRBV6-6 and TRBJ1-1, with a possible D match to TRBD1 (6 bases). In germline, CDR1 is MNHNY, CDR2 SVGAGI (reference sequence). The CDR3 runs 14 residues. V lost 2 bases and J lost 6, with 13 bases in between. CDR3 in amino acids: CASSYQGPLAEAFF. The CDR3 DNA follows: TGTGCCAGCAGTTACCAGGGGCCCCTAGCTGAAGCTTTCTTT.

This clonotype was counted ten times or more. CDR3 residues: CASSHRLAGGPEETQYF. CDR3 nucleotide sequence: TGTGCCAGCAGCCATCGACTAGCGGGAGGCCCAGAGGAGACCCAGTACTTC. The rearrangement joins TRBV11-2 to TRBJ2-5; 13 bases are a match to TRBD2. Trimming removed 5 bases from V and 5 bases from J; junction bases left unmatched: 11. This CDR3 contains 17 residues. CDR1 and CDR2 (germline): SGHAT, FQNNGV.

This clonotype was observed many times. This sequence joins TRBV7-9 and TRBJ1-2, with TRBD1 as a possible D gene (5 bases). Deletions cut 5 bases from V and 5 bases from J, with 15 bases between. The CDR3 totals 14 residues. Per the germline V gene, CDR1 is SEHNR and CDR2 is FQNEAQ (reference sequence). CDR3 region: CASSPRQGGYGYTF. In DNA, the CDR3 is TGTGCCAGCAGCCCCCGTCAGGGCGGGTATGGCTACACCTTC. Supplemented by reference TRBV7-9 and TRBJ1-2, the full variable domain reads DTGVSQNPRHKITKRGQNVTFRCDPISEHNRLYWYRQTLGQGPEFLTYFQNEAQLEKSRLLSDRFSAERPKGSFSTLEIQRTEQGDSAMYLCASSPRQGGYGYTFGSGTRLTVV.

This clonotype came up many times. The V and J genes are TRBV7-9 and TRBJ2-3; TRBD2 agrees at 10 bases. The V gene end was trimmed by 4 bases and the J gene end by 3 bases; junction bases not matched to a gene: 4. In germline, CDR1 is SEHNR, CDR2 FQNEAQ (reference sequence). This CDR3 has 15 amino acids. The CDR3 coding sequence is TGTGCCAGCAGCTCACCGACTAGCGGGACAGATACGCAGTATTTT. Translated: CASSSPTSGTDTQYF.